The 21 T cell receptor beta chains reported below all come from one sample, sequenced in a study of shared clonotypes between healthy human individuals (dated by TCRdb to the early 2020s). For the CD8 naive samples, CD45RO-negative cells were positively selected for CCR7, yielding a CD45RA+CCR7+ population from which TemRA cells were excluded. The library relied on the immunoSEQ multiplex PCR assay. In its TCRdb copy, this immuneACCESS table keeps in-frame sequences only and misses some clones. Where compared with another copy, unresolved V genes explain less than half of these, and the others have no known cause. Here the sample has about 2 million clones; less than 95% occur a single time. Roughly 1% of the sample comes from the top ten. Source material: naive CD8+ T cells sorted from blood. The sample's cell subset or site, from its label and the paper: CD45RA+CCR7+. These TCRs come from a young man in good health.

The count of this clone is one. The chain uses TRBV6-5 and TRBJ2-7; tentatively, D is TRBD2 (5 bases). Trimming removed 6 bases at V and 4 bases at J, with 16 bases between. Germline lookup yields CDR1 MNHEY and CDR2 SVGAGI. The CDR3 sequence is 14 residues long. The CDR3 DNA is TGTGCCAGCAGCCCCTCTGAGGGAGATTACGAGCAGTACTTC. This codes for CASSPSEGDYEQYF.

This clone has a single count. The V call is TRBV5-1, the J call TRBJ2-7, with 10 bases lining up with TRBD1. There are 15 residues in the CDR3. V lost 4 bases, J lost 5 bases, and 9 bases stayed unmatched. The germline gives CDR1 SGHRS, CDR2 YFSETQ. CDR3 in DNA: TGCGCCAGCAGCCCGGGACAGGGGCGTCTAGACGAGCAGTACTTC. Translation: CASSPGQGRLDEQYF. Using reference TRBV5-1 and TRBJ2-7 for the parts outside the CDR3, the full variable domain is KAGVTQTPRYLIKTRGQQVTLSCSPISGHRSVSWYQQTPGQGLQFLFEYFSETQRNKGNFPGRFSGRQFSNSRSEMNVSTLELGDSALYLCASSPGQGRLDEQYFGPGTRLTVT.

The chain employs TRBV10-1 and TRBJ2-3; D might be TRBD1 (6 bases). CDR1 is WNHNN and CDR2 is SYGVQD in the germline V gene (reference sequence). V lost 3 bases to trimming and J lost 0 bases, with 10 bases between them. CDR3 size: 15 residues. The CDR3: CASSDMGASTDTQYF. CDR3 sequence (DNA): TGCGCCAGCAGTGATATGGGGGCTAGCACAGATACGCAGTATTTT.

The CDR3 coding sequence is TGCGCCATGATGAACGAGCAGTACTTC. Amino acid sequence: CAMMNEQYF. The chain joins TRBV4-1 to TRBJ2-7; D uncertain. This CDR3 contains 9 residues. V dropped 10 bases and J dropped 5 bases, with 6 bases sitting between them. The V gene's germline CDR1 is MGHRA and CDR2 YSYEKL.

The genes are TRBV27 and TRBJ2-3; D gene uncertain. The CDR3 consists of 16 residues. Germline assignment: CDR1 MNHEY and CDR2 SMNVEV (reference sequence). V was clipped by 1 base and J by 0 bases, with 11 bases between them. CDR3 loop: CASSLFVVGSTDTQYF. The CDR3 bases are TGTGCCAGCAGTTTATTTGTCGTTGGGAGCACAGATACGCAGTATTTT.

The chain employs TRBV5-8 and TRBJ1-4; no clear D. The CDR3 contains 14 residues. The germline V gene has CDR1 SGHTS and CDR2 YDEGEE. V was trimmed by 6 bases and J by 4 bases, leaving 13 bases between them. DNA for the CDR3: TGTGCCAGCACCGAAGCTTGGAGTAATGAAAAACTGTTTTTT. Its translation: CASTEAWSNEKLFF.

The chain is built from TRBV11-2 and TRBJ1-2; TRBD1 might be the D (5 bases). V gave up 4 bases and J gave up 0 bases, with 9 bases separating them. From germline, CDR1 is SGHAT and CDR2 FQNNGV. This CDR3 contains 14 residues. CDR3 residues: CASSSPGTNYGYTF. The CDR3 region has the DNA TGTGCCAGCAGCTCACCAGGGACTAACTATGGCTACACCTTC.

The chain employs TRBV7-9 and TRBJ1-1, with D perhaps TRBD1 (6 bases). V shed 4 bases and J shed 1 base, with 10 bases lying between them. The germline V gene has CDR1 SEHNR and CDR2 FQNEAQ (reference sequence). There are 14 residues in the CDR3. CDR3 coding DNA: TGTGCCAGCAGCTCCCGGACAGCGAACACTGAAGCTTTCTTT. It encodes CASSSRTANTEAFF. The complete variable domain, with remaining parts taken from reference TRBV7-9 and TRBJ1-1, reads DTGVSQNPRHKITKRGQNVTFRCDPISEHNRLYWYRQTLGQGPEFLTYFQNEAQLEKSRLLSDRFSAERPKGSFSTLEIQRTEQGDSAMYLCASSSRTANTEAFFGQGTRLTVV.

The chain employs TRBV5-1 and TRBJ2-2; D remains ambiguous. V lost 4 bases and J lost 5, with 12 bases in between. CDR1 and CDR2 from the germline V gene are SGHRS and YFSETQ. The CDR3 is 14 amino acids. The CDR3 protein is CASSDDQYTGELFF. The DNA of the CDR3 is TGCGCCAGCAGCGACGATCAATATACCGGGGAGCTGTTTTTT.

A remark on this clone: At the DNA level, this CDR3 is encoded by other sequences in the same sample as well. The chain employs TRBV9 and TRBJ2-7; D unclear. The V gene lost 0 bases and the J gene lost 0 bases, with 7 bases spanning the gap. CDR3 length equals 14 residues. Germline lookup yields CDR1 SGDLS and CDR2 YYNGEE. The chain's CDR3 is CASSVGQASYEQYF. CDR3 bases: TGTGCCAGCAGCGTAGGTCAGGCCTCCTACGAGCAGTACTTC.

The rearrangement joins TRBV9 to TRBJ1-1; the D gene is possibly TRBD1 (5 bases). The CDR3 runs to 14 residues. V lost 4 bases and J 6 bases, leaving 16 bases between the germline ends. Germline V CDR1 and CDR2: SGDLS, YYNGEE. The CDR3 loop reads CASSSSGGVAEAFF. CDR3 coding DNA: TGTGCCAGCAGCTCCTCCGGGGGGGTCGCTGAAGCTTTCTTT.

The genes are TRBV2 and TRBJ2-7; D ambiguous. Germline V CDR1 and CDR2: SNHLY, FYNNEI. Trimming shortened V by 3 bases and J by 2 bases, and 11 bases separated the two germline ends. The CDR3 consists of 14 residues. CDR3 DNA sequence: TGTGCCAGCAGTGATTCGCAGATTACCTACGAGCAGTACTTC. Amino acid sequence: CASSDSQITYEQYF.

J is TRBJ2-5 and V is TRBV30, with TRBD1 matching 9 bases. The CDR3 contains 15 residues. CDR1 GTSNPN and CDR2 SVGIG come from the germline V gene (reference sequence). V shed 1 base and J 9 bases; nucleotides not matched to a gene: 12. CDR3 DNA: TGTGCCTGGAGTGCTAAGGGACAGGGATGGGCACCCCAGTACTTC. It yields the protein CAWSAKGQGWAPQYF.

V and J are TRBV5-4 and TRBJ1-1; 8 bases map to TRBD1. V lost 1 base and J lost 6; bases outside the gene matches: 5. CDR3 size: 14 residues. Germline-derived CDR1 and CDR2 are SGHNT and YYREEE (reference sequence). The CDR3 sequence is CASSLITGGAEAFF. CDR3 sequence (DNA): TGTGCCAGCAGCTTGATTACAGGGGGGGCTGAAGCTTTCTTT.

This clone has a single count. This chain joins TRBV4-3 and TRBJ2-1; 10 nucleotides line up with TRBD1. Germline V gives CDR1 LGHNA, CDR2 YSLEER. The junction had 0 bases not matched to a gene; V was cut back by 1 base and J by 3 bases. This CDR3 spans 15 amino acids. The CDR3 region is CASSQGTGGYNEQFF. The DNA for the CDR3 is TGCGCCAGCAGCCAAGGGACAGGGGGCTACAATGAGCAGTTCTTC.

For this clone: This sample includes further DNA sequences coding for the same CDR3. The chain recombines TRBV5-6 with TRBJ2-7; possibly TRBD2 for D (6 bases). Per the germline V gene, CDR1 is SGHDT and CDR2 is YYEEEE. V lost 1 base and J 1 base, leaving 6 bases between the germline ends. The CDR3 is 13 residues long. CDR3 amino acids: CASSLRGSYEQYF. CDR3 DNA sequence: TGTGCCAGCAGCTTGCGGGGGTCCTACGAGCAGTACTTC.

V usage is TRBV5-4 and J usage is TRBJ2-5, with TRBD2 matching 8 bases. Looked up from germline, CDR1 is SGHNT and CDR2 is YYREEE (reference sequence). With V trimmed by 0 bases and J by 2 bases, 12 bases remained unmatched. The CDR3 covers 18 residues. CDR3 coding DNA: TGTGCCAGCAGCTTGGCCGTGGTTGAGCGGGGGCTACAAGAGACCCAGTACTTC. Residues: CASSLAVVERGLQETQYF.

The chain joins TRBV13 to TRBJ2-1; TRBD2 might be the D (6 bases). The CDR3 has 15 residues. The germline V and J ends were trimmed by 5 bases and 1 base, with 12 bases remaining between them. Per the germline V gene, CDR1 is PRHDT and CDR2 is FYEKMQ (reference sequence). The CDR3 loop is CASSERERSYNEQFF. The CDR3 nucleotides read TGTGCCAGCAGCGAACGGGAGAGGTCCTACAATGAGCAGTTCTTC.

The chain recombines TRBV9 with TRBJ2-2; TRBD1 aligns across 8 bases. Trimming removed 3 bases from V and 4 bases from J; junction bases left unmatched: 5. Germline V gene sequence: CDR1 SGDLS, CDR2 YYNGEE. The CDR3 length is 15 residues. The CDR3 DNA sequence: TGTGCCAGCAGCGCCCGACAGGGGCCCACCGGGGAGCTGTTTTTT. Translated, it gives CASSARQGPTGELFF. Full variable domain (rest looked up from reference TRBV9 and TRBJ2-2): DSGVTQTPKHLITATGQRVTLRCSPRSGDLSVYWYQQSLDQGLQFLIQYYNGEERAKGNILERFSAQQFPDLHSELNLSSLELGDSALYFCASSARQGPTGELFFGEGSRLTVL.

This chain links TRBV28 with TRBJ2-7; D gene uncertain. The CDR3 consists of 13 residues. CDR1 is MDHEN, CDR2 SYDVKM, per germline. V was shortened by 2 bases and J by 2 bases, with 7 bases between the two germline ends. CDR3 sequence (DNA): TGTGCCAGCAGTTTAGGGTCGGCCTACGAGCAGTACTTC. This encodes CASSLGSAYEQYF. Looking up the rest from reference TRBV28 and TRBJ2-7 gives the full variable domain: DVKVTQSSRYLVKRTGEKVFLECVQDMDHENMFWYRQDPGLGLRLIYFSYDVKMKEKGDIPEGYSVSREKKERFSLILESASTNQTSMYLCASSLGSAYEQYFGPGTRLTVT.

CDR3 protein: CASSSPNEGLYYNEQFF. The DNA of the CDR3 is TGTGCCAGCAGTTCCCCTAATGAGGGGCTATATTACAATGAGCAGTTCTTC. This sequence joins TRBV28 and TRBJ2-1; either TRBD1 or TRBD2 may supply D (5 bases each). The germline V gene has CDR1 MDHEN and CDR2 SYDVKM. V was pared by 4 bases and J by 4 bases, with 20 bases between. This CDR3 is built from 17 residues.